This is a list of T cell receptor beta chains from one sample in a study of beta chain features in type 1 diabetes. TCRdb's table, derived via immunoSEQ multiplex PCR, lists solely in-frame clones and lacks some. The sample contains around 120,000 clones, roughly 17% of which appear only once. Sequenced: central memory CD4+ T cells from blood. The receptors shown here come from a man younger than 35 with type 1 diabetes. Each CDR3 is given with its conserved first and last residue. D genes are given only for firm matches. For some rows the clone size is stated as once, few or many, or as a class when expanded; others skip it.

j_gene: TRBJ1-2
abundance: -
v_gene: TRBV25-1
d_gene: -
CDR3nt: TGTGCCAGCAGAGGGGCCGATCATGGCTACACCTTC
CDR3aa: CASRGADHGYTF

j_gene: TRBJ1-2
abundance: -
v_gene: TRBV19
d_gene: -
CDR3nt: TGTGCCACTAGCTCGGGGATTGACTATGGCTACACCTTC
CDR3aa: CATSSGIDYGYTF

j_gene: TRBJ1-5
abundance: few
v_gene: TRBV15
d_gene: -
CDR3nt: TGTGCCACCAGCAGAGAGTCCGGGCCTAATCAGCCCCAGCATTTT
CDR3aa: CATSRESGPNQPQHF

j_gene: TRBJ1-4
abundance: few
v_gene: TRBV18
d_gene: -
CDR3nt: TGTGCCAGCTCACCTGCAACTAATGAAAAACTGTTTTTT
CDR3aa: CASSPATNEKLFF

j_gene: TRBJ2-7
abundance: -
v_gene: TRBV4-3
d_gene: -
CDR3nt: TGCGCCAGCAGCCAATCTGGACAGCGATCCTACGAGCAGTACTTC
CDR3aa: CASSQSGQRSYEQYF

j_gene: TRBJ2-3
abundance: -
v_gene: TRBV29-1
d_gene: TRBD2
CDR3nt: TGCAGCGTTGAAGGTATAGCGGGGTTTAGCACAGATACGCAGTATTTT
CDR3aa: CSVEGIAGFSTDTQYF

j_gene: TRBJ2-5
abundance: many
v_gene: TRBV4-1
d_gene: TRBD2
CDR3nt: TGCGCCAGCAGCCCCCACCCGGGGGGTGGAGGAGAGACCCAGTACTTC
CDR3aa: CASSPHPGGGGETQYF

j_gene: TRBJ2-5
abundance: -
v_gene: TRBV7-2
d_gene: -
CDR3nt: TGTGCCAGCAGCTTAGATCAAGAGACCCAGTACTTC
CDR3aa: CASSLDQETQYF

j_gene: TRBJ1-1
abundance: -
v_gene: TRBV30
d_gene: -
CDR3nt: TGTGCCTGGGATCCAGGGGCCACCGGGAGGGGTGAAGCTTTCTTT
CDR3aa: CAWDPGATGRGEAFF

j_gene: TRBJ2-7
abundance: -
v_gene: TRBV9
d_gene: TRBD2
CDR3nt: TGTGCCAGCAGCGTGTTAGCGGGAGTCCACGAGCAGTACTTC
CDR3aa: CASSVLAGVHEQYF

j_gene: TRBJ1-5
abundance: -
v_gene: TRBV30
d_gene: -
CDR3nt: TGTGCCTGGAGTCCCCAAGGGGATCAGCCCCAGCATTTT
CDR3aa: CAWSPQGDQPQHF

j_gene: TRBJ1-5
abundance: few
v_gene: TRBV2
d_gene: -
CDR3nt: TGTGCCAGCAGAGGACAGAGCAATCAGCCCCAGCATTTT
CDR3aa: CASRGQSNQPQHF

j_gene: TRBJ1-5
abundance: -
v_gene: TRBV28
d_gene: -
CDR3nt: TGTGCCAGCAGTTTATTGGCCAGGATAAGCAATCAGCCCCAGCATTTT
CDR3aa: CASSLLARISNQPQHF

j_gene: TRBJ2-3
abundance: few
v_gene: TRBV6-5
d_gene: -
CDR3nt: TGTGCCAGCAGTTCGAAGGGTCGGGATACGCAGTATTTT
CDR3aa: CASSSKGRDTQYF

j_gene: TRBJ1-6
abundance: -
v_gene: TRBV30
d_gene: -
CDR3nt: TGTGCCTGGAGTGCCCCGGGATCTAATTCACCCCTCCACTTT
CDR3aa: CAWSAPGSNSPLHF

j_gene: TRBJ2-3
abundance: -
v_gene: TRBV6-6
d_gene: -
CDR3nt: TGTGCCAGCAGTTACCCCTGGCGGGGTCAAGATACGCAGTATTTT
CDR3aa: CASSYPWRGQDTQYF

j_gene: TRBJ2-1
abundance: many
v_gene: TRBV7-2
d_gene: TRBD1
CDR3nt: TGTGCCAGCAGCACCGGACAGGGGGCAAGGGAGCAGTTCTTC
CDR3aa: CASSTGQGAREQFF

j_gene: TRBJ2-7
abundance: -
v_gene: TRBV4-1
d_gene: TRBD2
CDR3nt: TGCGCCAGCAGCCTCGGGACTAGCGACGAGCAGTACTTC
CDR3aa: CASSLGTSDEQYF

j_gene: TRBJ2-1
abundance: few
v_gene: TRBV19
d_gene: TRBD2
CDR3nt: TGTGCCAGTAGGTTAGCGGGAGGCAATGAGCAGTTCTTC
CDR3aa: CASRLAGGNEQFF

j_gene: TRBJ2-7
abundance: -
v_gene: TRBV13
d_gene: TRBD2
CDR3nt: TGTGCCAGCAGCTTAGTGACCATCCTCCTAGCGGGAGGCTACGAGCAGTACTTC
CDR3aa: CASSLVTILLAGGYEQYF

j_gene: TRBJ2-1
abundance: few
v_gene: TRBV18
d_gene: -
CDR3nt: TGTGCCAGCTCACCACAGTCGACAGAGAATGAGCAGTTCTTC
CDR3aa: CASSPQSTENEQFF

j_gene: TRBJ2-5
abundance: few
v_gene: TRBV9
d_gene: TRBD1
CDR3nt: TGTGCCAGCAGCGTATCGGACAGGGGGCAGACCCAGTACTTC
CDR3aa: CASSVSDRGQTQYF

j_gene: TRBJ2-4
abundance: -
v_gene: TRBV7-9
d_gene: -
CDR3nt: TGTGCCAGCAGCCCGGGGATGATAGCCAAAAACATTCAGTACTTC
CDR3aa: CASSPGMIAKNIQYF

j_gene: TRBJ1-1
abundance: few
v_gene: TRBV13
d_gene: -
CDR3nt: TGTGCCAGCAGCAAGCGACAGAAGAACACTGAAGCTTTCTTT
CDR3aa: CASSKRQKNTEAFF

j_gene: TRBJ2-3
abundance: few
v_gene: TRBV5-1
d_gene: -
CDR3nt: TGCGCCAGCAGCTCGGGGGGCTTCACAGATACGCAGTATTTT
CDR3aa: CASSSGGFTDTQYF

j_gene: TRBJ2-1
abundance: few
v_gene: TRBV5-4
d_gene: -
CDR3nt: TGTGCCAGCAGCTTGGATACGGGGGCACGAGAGCAGTTCTTC
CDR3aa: CASSLDTGAREQFF

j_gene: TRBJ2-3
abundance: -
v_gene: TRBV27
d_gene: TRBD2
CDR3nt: TGTGCCAGCAGAATTCTGACTAGCGGGACAGATACGCAGTATTTT
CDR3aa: CASRILTSGTDTQYF

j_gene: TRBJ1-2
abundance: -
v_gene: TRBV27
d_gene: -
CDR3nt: TGTGCCAGCAGTTTAACATCGCACCGAGGTTATGGCTACACCTTC
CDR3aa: CASSLTSHRGYGYTF

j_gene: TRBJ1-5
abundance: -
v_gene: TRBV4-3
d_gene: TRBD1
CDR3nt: TGCGCCAGCAGCCAAACTGTTACAGGGGCTGCTCAGCCCCAGCATTTT
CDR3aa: CASSQTVTGAAQPQHF

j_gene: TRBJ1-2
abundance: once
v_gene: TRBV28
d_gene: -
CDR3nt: TGTGCCAGCAGTTTGAGGGGCTATGGCTACACCTTC
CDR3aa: CASSLRGYGYTF

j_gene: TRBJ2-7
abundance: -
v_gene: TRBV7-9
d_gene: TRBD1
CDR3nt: TGTGCCAGCCAGGGACAGAACGAGCAGTACTTC
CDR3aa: CASQGQNEQYF

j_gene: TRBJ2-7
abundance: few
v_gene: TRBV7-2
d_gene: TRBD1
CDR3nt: TGTGCCAGCAGCTTAAAGGGGGCCGCCTACGAGCAGTACTTC
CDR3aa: CASSLKGAAYEQYF

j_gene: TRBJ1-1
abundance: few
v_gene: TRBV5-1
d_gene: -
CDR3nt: TGCGCCAGCAGCCGTCGGGCGATGAACACTGAAGCTTTCTTT
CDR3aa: CASSRRAMNTEAFF

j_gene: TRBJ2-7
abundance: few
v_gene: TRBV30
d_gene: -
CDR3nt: TGTGCCTGGAGTAACCTATACGAGCAGTACTTC
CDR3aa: CAWSNLYEQYF

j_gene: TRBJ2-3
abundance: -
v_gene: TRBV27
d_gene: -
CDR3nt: TGTGCCAGCAGTTACCGGGACGTACAAGATACGCAGTATTTT
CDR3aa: CASSYRDVQDTQYF

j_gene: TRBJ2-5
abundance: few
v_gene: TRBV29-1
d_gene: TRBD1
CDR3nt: TGCAGCGTTGTACCGGGACAGGGTAGCCAAGAGACCCAGTACTTC
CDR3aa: CSVVPGQGSQETQYF

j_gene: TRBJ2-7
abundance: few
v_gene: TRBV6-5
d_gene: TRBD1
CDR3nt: TGTGCCAGCAGTTCTATTGGACAGGGATACTACGAGCAGTACTTC
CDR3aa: CASSSIGQGYYEQYF

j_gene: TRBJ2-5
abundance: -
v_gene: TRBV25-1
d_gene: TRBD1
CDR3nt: TGTGCCTCGAGGGGACAGGGGAAAGAGACCCAGTACTTC
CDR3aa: CASRGQGKETQYF

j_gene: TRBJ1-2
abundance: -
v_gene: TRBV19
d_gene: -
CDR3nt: TGTGCCAGTAGTATAGATGGCGATTATGGCTACACCTTC
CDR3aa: CASSIDGDYGYTF

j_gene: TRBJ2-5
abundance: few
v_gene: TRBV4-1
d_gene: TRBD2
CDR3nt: TGCGCCAGCAGCCAAGCGATCTCCACTAGCGGGAATGTGAAGACCCAGTACTTC
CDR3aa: CASSQAISTSGNVKTQYF

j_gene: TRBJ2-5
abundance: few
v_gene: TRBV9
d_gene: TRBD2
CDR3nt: TGTGCCAGCAGCGCGAGACTAGCGGGGGGGCAGGAGACCCAGTACTTC
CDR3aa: CASSARLAGGQETQYF

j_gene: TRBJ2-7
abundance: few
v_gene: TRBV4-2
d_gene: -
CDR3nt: TGTGCCAGCAGCCGGGGAGTGGAGGACTACGAGCAGTACTTC
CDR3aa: CASSRGVEDYEQYF

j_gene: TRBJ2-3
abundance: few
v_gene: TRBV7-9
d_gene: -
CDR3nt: TGTGCCAGCAGCTTTGATTGGTTCGGGGGCCGCACAGATACGCAGTATTTT
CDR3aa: CASSFDWFGGRTDTQYF

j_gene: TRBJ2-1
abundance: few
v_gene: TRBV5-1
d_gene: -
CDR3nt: TGCGCCAGCAGCTTGAGGGACGGAGATATACAAGGGCAGTTCTTC
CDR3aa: CASSLRDGDIQGQFF

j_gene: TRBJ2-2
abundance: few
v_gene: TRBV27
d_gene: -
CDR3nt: TGTGCCAGCAGTCCGAGGTACGCGAACACCGGGGAGCTGTTTTTT
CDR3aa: CASSPRYANTGELFF

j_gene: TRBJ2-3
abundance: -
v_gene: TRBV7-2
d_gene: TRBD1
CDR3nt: TGTGCCAACCTCCCTCAAGGGGGCGAAAGCACAGATACGCAGTATTTT
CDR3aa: CANLPQGGESTDTQYF